Listed here is a single TCR beta chain. The repertoire was sequenced with immunoSEQ multiplex PCR; TCRdb's copy has only in-frame clones and lacks some. The sample has over 30,000 clones; approximately 88% are singletons. These data are taken from a study of T cell changes during pregnancy in multiple sclerosis. CDR1 and CDR2 from the germline V gene are MDHEN and SYDVKM. The CDR3 sequence is 18 residues long. The J segment lost 0 bases and the V segment lost 5 bases, leaving 5 bases of the junction unmatched. This chain uses TRBV28 with TRBJ2-1; 15 positions agree with TRBD2. Sequenced here: CD4+ T cells from peripheral blood mononuclear cells, sampled before pregnancy. The TCR originated in a female donor with multiple sclerosis, enrolled in a pregnancy study. The CDR3 reads CASSGGLAGGLSYNEQFF. CDR3 bases: TGTGCCAGCAGTGGCGGACTAGCGGGAGGGCTCTCCTACAATGAGCAGTTCTTC.